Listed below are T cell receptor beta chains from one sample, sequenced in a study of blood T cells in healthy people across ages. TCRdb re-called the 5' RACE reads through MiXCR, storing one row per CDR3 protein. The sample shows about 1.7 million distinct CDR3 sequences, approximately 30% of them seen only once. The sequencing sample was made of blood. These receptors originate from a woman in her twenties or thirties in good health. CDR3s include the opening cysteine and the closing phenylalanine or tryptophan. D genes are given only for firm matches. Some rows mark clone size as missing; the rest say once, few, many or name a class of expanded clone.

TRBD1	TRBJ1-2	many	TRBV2	TGTGCCAGCAGCTCGGGACAGGTCGGCTACACCTTC	CASSSGQVGYTF
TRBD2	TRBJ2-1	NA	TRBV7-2	TGTGCCAGCAGCATAGGACTAGCGCCAACCTACGAGCAGTTCTTC	CASSIGLAPTYEQFF
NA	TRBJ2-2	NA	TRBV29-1	TGCAGCGTTATCGAAGCGGGCAGGGAGAGCACCGGGGAGCTGTTTTTT	CSVIEAGRESTGELFF
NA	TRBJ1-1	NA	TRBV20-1	TGCAGTGCTAGGAGGTACGACACTGAAGCTTTCTTT	CSARRYDTEAFF
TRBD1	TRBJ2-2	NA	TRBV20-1	TGCAGTGCCCGCCATGGACAGGGGGGGACCGGGGAGCTGTTTTTT	CSARHGQGGTGELFF
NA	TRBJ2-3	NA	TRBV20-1	TGCAGTGCTAGGCCCACAGGGTCTCCCACAGATACGCAGTATTTT	CSARPTGSPTDTQYF
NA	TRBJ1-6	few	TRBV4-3	TGCGCCAGCAGCCAACTCTCTTGGTCACCCCTCCACTTT	CASSQLSWSPLHF
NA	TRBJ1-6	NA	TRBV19	TGTGCCAGTAGTGCCGTAACTCAGTCTTTCAATTCACCCCTCCACTTT	CASSAVTQSFNSPLHF
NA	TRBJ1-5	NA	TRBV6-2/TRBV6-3	TGTGCCAGCAGTTACGGGCAGACGGGGTTTGGCAATCAGCCCCAGCATTTT	CASSYGQTGFGNQPQHF
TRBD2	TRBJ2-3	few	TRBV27	TGTGCCAGCAGTTACGGGACTAGCGGGATTGATACGCAGTATTTT	CASSYGTSGIDTQYF
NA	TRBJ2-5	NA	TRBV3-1	TGTGCCAGCAGCCAAGAAGAGGGCCGGGTCGGAGAGACCCAGTACTTC	CASSQEEGRVGETQYF
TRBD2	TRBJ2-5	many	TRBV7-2	TGTGCCAGCAGTCTAGCGGGGATGCAAGAGACCCAGTACTTC	CASSLAGMQETQYF
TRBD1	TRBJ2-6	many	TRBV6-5	TGTGCCAGCAGCCCGAGGGGGCCTGGGGCCAACGTCCTGACTTTC	CASSPRGPGANVLTF
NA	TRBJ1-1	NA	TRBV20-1	TGCAGCCCAACAGGAGACTATGAAGCTTTCTTT	CSPTGDYEAFF
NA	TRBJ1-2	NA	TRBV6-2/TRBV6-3	TGTGCCAGCAGTTACTCCTATAACTATGGCTACACCTTC	CASSYSYNYGYTF
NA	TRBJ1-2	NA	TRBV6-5	TGTGCCGGCAGACTCCGTGAGGGTGGCTATGGCTACACCTTC	CAGRLREGGYGYTF
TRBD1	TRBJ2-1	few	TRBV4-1	TGCGCCAGCAGCCAAGATCAGGGGGCTCAAAATGAGCAGTTCTTC	CASSQDQGAQNEQFF
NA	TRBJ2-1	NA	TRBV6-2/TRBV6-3	TGTGCCAGCAGTGCTCACTACTATGAGCAGTTCTTC	CASSAHYYEQFF
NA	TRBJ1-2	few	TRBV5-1	TGCGCCAGCGAAGAGGGGACTTGGTATGGCTACACCTTC	CASEEGTWYGYTF
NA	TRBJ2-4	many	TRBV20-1	TGCAGCGCGGACCGAGCAAAAAACATTCAGTACTTC	CSADRAKNIQYF
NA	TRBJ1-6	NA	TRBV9	TGTGCCAGCAGCGTAGCCCCTACCTGGGGTGGGAATTCACCCCTCCACTTT	CASSVAPTWGGNSPLHF
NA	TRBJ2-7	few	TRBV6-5	TGTGCCAGCAAGGACTCGAGGGGAGACGAGCAGTACTTC	CASKDSRGDEQYF
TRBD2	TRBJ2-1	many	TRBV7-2	TGTGCCATCAGACTAGCTCTAATCAATGAGCAGTTCTTC	CAIRLALINEQFF
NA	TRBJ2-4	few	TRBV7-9	TGTGCCAGCAACCTTGGCGAACCTAGCAAAAACATTCAGTACTTC	CASNLGEPSKNIQYF